This TCR beta chain was sequenced during a study of shared clonotypes between healthy human individuals. Some clones are missing from TCRdb's copy, which holds only in-frame ones; the method was immunoSEQ multiplex PCR. The sample holds hundreds of thousands of clones, less than 75% seen once. Overall study results and limits: Clonotype sharing across donors was expected to vary with sequencing depth.

This CDR3 spans 15 amino acids. The germline V gene encodes CDR1 SGHTA and CDR2 FQGNSA. Trimming took off 8 bases at V and 6 bases at J, with 19 bases between the two ends. About this clone itself: The antigen is not known.

Both subsets, CD45RA+ naive and CD45RA-negative memory, were split from the CD4+ cells. The chain couples TRBV7-2 to TRBJ2-2, with D unclear. The clonotype was recovered from a man between 25 and 39 years old in good health. Sequenced sample: memory CD4+ T cells sorted from blood. The sample's subset: CD45RA-negative fraction. CDR3 in amino acids: CASVPFTQVSGELFF. DNA for the CDR3: TGTGCCAGCGTCCCCTTCACCCAGGTTTCCGGGGAGCTGTTTTTT. The full variable domain, its missing parts supplied by reference TRBV7-2 and TRBJ2-2, is GAGVSQSPSNKVTEKGKDVELRCDPISGHTALYWYRQSLGQGLEFLIYFQGNSAPDKSGLPSDRFSAERTGGSVSTLTIQRTQQEDSAVYLCASVPFTQVSGELFFGEGSRLTVL.